The sample holds a few counts of the clone carrying this T cell receptor (beta chain). Its target is unknown. The V gene lost 0 bases and the J gene lost 0 bases, with 15 bases spanning the gap. Germline CDR1 is LGHNA and CDR2 is YSLEER. The CDR3 runs to 17 residues. The authors produced TCR alpha and TCR beta cDNA libraries with sample barcodes and UMIs by 5'RACE using constant-segment primers. From the 5' RACE reads, TCRdb called clonotypes with MiXCR, one entry per CDR3 protein. In the table there are approximately 500,000 distinct CDR3 sequences, around 25% of which are singletons. This sample was taken from a study of T-cell memory formation after mild COVID-19. Study as a whole: TCR clustering was largely donor specific. General study findings and limits: Researchers could not confirm that second-wave clones peaking on day 37 targeted SARS-CoV-2.

The TCR originated in an adult woman who had mild COVID-19 (a few samples of this study predate the infection). Cell type and time point are not known. Sequencing was carried out using PBMCs or a T cell subset sorted from them (not recorded which). The chain joins TRBV4-3 to TRBJ2-7, with D possibly matching TRBD1 (5 bases). In DNA form, the CDR3 reads TGCGCCAGCAGCCAAGAGCAGGGCCGGGCCTACTCCTACGAGCAGTACTTC. This codes for CASSQEQGRAYSYEQYF.